Each of the 10 T cell receptor beta chains below was sequenced from the same sample in a study of T-cell reconstitution after alpha-beta-depleted transplantation in children. Unique molecular identifiers were incorporated during preparation of the TCRbeta library. TCRdb reprocessed the PCR reads via MiXCR and lists one record per CDR3 protein. This sample yields 420,000 or so distinct CDR3 sequences, of which roughly 10% are seen a single time; roughly 5% belongs to the top ten. The sequencing here drew on PBMCs from the stem cell graft donor, taken from the stem cell graft. Receptors were obtained from a human donor who donated a stem cell graft to a child with acute myeloid leukemia.

This clonotype was seen a handful of times. The chain couples TRBV5-6 to TRBJ2-2; 8 nucleotides align to TRBD1. With V trimmed by 4 bases and J by 5 bases, 7 bases remained unmatched. The CDR3 extends over 15 amino acids. CDR1 and CDR2 (germline): SGHDT, YYEEEE. In DNA form, the CDR3 reads TGTGCCAGCAGCGTCCAGGGGGCGGGTACCGGGGAGCTGTTTTTT. Translating gives CASSVQGAGTGELFF.

This clonotype was detected a few times. This chain joins TRBV6-1 and TRBJ1-2; the match to TRBD1 covers 7 bases. V gave up 2 bases and J gave up 1 base; unmatched junction bases: 4. The CDR3 length is 15 residues. CDR1 is MNHNS and CDR2 is SASEGT in the germline V gene. The CDR3: CASSEYRGLNYGYTF. In DNA, the CDR3 is TGTGCCAGCAGTGAATACAGGGGCCTTAACTATGGCTACACCTTC.

J is TRBJ1-1 and V is TRBV7-8; TRBD1 aligns across 9 bases. Trimming removed 5 bases from V and 4 bases from J; junction bases left unmatched: 5. Looked up from germline, CDR1 is SGHVS and CDR2 is FQNEAQ. This CDR3 spans 14 amino acids. CDR3 nucleotide sequence: TGTGCCAGCAGCGGCCGGGACAGGGTCACTGAAGCTTTCTTT. Amino acid sequence: CASSGRDRVTEAFF.

J is TRBJ1-6 and V is TRBV7-2, with a possible D match to TRBD1 (5 bases). V lost 5 bases and J 7 bases, leaving 15 bases between the germline ends. The CDR3 runs 15 residues. Germline V CDR1 and CDR2: SGHTA, FQGNSA. The CDR3 reads CASSPDGTRNSPLHF. CDR3 bases: TGTGCCAGCAGCCCTGACGGGACGCGGAATTCACCCCTCCACTTT.

This clonotype was detected a few times. The chain links TRBV6-1 to TRBJ2-7, with D possibly being TRBD1 (5 bases). Germline CDR1 and CDR2: MNHNS and SASEGT. The CDR3 is 14 residues long. Trimming cost V 8 bases and J 2 bases, with 16 bases left between them. CDR3 loop: CASQGDGYPYEQYF. The DNA for the CDR3 is TGTGCCAGCCAGGGTGATGGGTACCCCTACGAGCAGTACTTC.

The table lists this clonotype with many counts. J is TRBJ1-6 and V is TRBV12-3 or TRBV12-4; D gene unclear. This CDR3 region has 15 residues. Trimming pared 3 bases from V and 5 bases from J, leaving 11 bases between. This chain's CDR3 is CASSLLWANNSPLHF. The CDR3 DNA reads as TGTGCCAGCAGTTTGTTGTGGGCTAATAATTCACCCCTCCACTTT.

This clonotype has ten or more counts. An end of the junction does not agree with germline; a read error may underlie this. The genes are TRBV7-7 and TRBJ2-3; 8 bases are shared with TRBD1. The germline V gene has CDR1 SSHAT and CDR2 FNYEAQ (reference sequence). The CDR3 covers 15 residues. The CDR3 coding sequence is TGTGCTAGCAGCGAGACAGGGGCTAGCACAGATACGCAGTATTTT. It encodes CASSETGASTDTQYF. The full variable domain, rest sourced from reference TRBV7-7 and TRBJ2-3, is GAGVSQSPRYKVTKRGQDVTLRCDPISSHATLYWYQQALGQGPEFLTYFNYEAQPDKSGLPSDRFSAERPEGSISTLTIQRTEQRDSAMYRCASSETGASTDTQYFGPGTRLTVL.

This clonotype turned up a few times. The chain has TRBV12-3 or TRBV12-4 and TRBJ2-3; 7 nucleotides line up with TRBD2. The V gene end was trimmed by 5 bases and the J gene end by 6 bases; junction bases not matched to a gene: 8. This CDR3 spans 14 amino acids. CDR3 amino acids: CASSPDWGGDTQYF. The CDR3 region has the DNA TGTGCCAGCAGTCCCGATTGGGGAGGGGATACGCAGTATTTT.

This clonotype has ten or more counts. The CDR3: CASSRDTIQYF. The CDR3 bases are TGTGCCAGCAGCCGGGACACCATTCAGTACTTC. The gene calls are TRBV5-5 and TRBJ2-4; tentative D call: TRBD1 (6 bases). Germline V gene lookup returns CDR1 SGHKS and CDR2 YYEKEE (reference sequence). Trimming shortened V by 4 bases and J by 9 bases, and 8 bases separated the two germline ends. The CDR3 has 11 residues.

This clonotype has more than one count but fewer than ten. The chain has TRBV7-9 and TRBJ1-2, with 7 bases matching TRBD1. Germline CDR1 SEHNR, CDR2 FQNEAQ (reference sequence). The CDR3 is made up of 15 amino acids. Trimming took 3 bases from V and 4 from J; bases not matched to a gene: 8. This CDR3 reads CASSFPGQHFYGYTF. The DNA for the CDR3 is TGTGCCAGCAGCTTTCCGGGACAGCACTTCTATGGCTACACCTTC.